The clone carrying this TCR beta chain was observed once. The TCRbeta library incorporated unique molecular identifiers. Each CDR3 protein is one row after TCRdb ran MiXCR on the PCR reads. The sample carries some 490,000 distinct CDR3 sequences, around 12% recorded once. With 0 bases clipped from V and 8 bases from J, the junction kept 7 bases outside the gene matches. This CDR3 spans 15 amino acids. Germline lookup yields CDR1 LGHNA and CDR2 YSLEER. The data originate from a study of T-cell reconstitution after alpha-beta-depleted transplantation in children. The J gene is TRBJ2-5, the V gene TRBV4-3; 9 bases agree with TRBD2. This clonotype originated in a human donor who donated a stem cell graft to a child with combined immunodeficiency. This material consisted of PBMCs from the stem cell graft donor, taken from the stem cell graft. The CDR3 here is CASSQEREGLDTQYF. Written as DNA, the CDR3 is TGCGCCAGCAGCCAAGAGCGGGAGGGCCTTGATACCCAGTACTTC.